The 11 T cell receptor beta chains below come from one sample, sequenced in a study of blood T cell repertoires in COVID-19 (dated by TCRdb to about 2020). Libraries were built with the immunoSEQ multiplex PCR assay. TCRdb retrieved this table from immuneACCESS and kept in-frame rearrangements only. Not all clones are present; in checked studies, unresolved V genes account for under half, and no reason is known for the remainder. The sample table contains 300,000 or so clones; only one count was recorded for about four fifths of them. The ten largest clones capture roughly 1.1% of the sample. The sequenced material came from peripheral blood. Receptors were obtained from a woman aged 45-59 years with acute or convalescent COVID-19.

The V gene is TRBV2, the J gene TRBJ1-4; 7 nucleotides agree with TRBD1. J lost 7 bases, V lost 8 bases, and 10 bases had no gene match. The CDR3 has 14 residues. CDR1 and CDR2 (germline): SNHLY, FYNNEI. The CDR3 region has the DNA TGTGCCAGCTCGAAGCAGGGGGTCTTTGAAAAACTGTTTTTT. It specifies CASSKQGVFEKLFF.

In DNA, the CDR3 is TGTGCCAGCAGCTTGGGGACAGGGAGAGAGCAGTACGTC. Protein product: CASSLGTGREQYV. The chain carries TRBV5-6 and TRBJ2-7; TRBD1 agrees at 8 bases. The CDR3 has 13 residues. Germline CDR1 SGHDT, CDR2 YYEEEE. Unmatched junction bases numbered 3, after V lost 0 bases and J lost 7 bases.

This clone has just one count. The chain uses TRBV7-8 and TRBJ2-1; D is unresolved. V shed 1 base and J shed 9 bases, with 13 bases lying between them. Germline V gene sequence: CDR1 SGHVS, CDR2 FQNEAQ. CDR3 length equals 14 residues. Here the CDR3 reads CASSLDEVRAEQFF. The CDR3 coding sequence is TGTGCCAGCAGCTTAGATGAGGTGAGAGCTGAGCAGTTCTTC.

This chain links TRBV7-8 with TRBJ2-7; no clear D. Germline CDR1 reads SGHVS; CDR2 reads FQNEAQ. V shed 1 base and J shed 0 bases, with 10 bases lying between them. This CDR3 spans 15 amino acids. The CDR3 DNA reads TGTGCCAGCAGCTTAGTTTCAGGATTCTCCTACGAGCAGTACTTC. This gives the protein CASSLVSGFSYEQYF.

This clone was found once. The chain is built from TRBV24-1 and TRBJ2-2; 7 positions agree with TRBD2. The germline CDR1 and CDR2 sequences are KGHDR and SFDVKD. The V and J ends lost 6 bases and 0 bases, in that order; junction bases with no gene match: 9. This CDR3 spans 17 amino acids. In DNA, the CDR3 is TGTGCCACCAGTCCCAGTAGACTAGCCCCGAACACCGGGGAGCTGTTTTTT. This sequence encodes CATSPSRLAPNTGELFF.

This chain joins TRBV2 and TRBJ1-5; unclear D gene. V lost 3 bases, J lost 4 bases, and 10 bases lay in between. CDR3 length: 14 amino acids. Germline values: CDR1 SNHLY, CDR2 FYNNEI. The CDR3 spells CASSDNSWNQPQHF. CDR3 DNA sequence: TGTGCCAGCAGTGACAACAGTTGGAATCAGCCCCAGCATTTT.

This clone was counted once. This rearrangement joins TRBV6-2 or TRBV6-3 to TRBJ2-6, with a possible D match to TRBD2 (5 bases). V shed 2 bases and J shed 2 bases, with 7 bases lying between them. The CDR3 consists of 15 residues. Germline loops: CDR1 MNHEY, CDR2 SVGEGT. The CDR3 DNA sequence: TGTGCCAGCAGTTACAACGGGGCTGGGGCCAACGTCCTGACTTTC. Translating gives CASSYNGAGANVLTF.

V gene TRBV6-2 or TRBV6-3 combines with J gene TRBJ2-5; 10 positions match TRBD2. The ends lost 4 bases at V and 5 bases at J; junction bases unmatched: 4. The CDR3 extends over 14 amino acids. The germline V gene has CDR1 MNHEY and CDR2 SVGEGT. The CDR3 sequence: CASSSAGGTETQYF. In DNA form, the CDR3 reads TGTGCCAGCAGTTCAGCGGGAGGGACTGAGACCCAGTACTTC.

The chain uses TRBV5-1 and TRBJ1-2; no clear D gene. From germline, CDR1 is SGHRS and CDR2 YFSETQ. The germline V and J ends were trimmed by 0 bases and 1 base, with 10 bases remaining between them. CDR3 size: 15 residues. Here the CDR3 DNA reads TGCGCCAGCAGCTTGGGGGGAGATCTTAACTATGGCTACACCTTC. This sequence encodes CASSLGGDLNYGYTF.

This chain connects TRBV7-8 to TRBJ1-1; D might be TRBD1 (5 bases). The V and J ends lost 2 bases and 1 base respectively, with 8 bases between them. Germline-derived CDR1 and CDR2 are SGHVS and FQNEAQ. The CDR3 has 14 amino acids. The CDR3 here is CASSLKTGNTEAFF. CDR3 DNA sequence: TGTGCCAGCAGCTTAAAAACAGGGAACACTGAAGCTTTCTTT.

The chain carries TRBV5-6 and TRBJ2-7, with D perhaps TRBD1 (6 bases). V was trimmed by 1 base and J by 2 bases, leaving 13 bases between them. The CDR3 runs to 15 residues. CDR1 is SGHDT and CDR2 is YYEEEE in the germline V gene. The CDR3 here is CASSLIWDITYEQYV. The CDR3 region has the DNA TGTGCCAGCAGCTTGATTTGGGACATAACCTACGAGCAGTACGTC.